These 11 T cell receptor beta chains originate from one sample sequenced in a study of PD-L1 blockade in urothelial cancer. TCRdb's copy holds only in-frame clones and misses some; the assay was immunoSEQ multiplex PCR. The sample lists more than 45,000 clones; more than 75% were seen once. Time point of the sample: peripheral blood 6 weeks after treatment start. The sequences come from PBMCs, collected around atezolizumab (anti-PD-L1) treatment. The source is a man between 60 and 75 years old with urothelial cancer.

The chain joins TRBV19 to TRBJ2-3, with D uncertain. Trimming stripped 3 bases from V and 4 bases from J, with 8 bases between. The CDR3 spans 13 residues. Germline V gene data show CDR1 as LNHDA and CDR2 as SQIVND (reference sequence). The CDR3, as DNA: TGTGCCAGTAGTATCCAACGGTCAGATACGCAGTATTTT. Translation gives CASSIQRSDTQYF.

The chain recombines TRBV19 with TRBJ2-2, with 8 bases identical to TRBD1. Per the germline V gene, CDR1 is LNHDA and CDR2 is SQIVND (reference sequence). The V gene end was trimmed by 8 bases and the J gene end by 1 base; junction bases not matched to a gene: 6. The CDR3 contains 15 residues. The CDR3 DNA sequence: TGTGCCAGTCTCCCGGGACAGGTGAACACCGGGGAGCTGTTTTTT. It codes for CASLPGQVNTGELFF. Supplemented by reference TRBV19 and TRBJ2-2, the full variable domain reads DGGITQSPKYLFRKEGQNVTLSCEQNLNHDAMYWYRQDPGQGLRLIYYSQIVNDFQKGDIAEGYSVSREKKESFPLTVTSAQKNPTAFYLCASLPGQVNTGELFFGEGSRLTVL.

Here the CDR3 reads CASSSGLAGGTDTQYF. The CDR3 nucleotides read TGTGCCAGCAGTTCCGGACTAGCGGGGGGCACAGATACGCAGTATTTT. The V gene is TRBV7-3, the J gene TRBJ2-3; 13 positions agree with TRBD2. The junction had 4 bases not matched to a gene; V was cut back by 6 bases and J by 1 base. This CDR3 has 16 residues. CDR1 is SGHTA, CDR2 FQGTGA, per germline.

V is TRBV9 and J is TRBJ2-5; D not resolved. V dropped 4 bases and J dropped 5 bases, with 18 bases sitting between them. CDR1 and CDR2 from the germline V gene are SGDLS and YYNGEE. CDR3 length: 15 residues. The DNA of the CDR3 is TGTGCCAGCAGCTTAGCCCCTGGCGGCGGCGAGACCCAGTACTTC. It specifies CASSLAPGGGETQYF.

The genes are TRBV6-1 and TRBJ1-1; TRBD1 might be the D (6 bases). Germline assignment: CDR1 MNHNS and CDR2 SASEGT. V lost 7 bases and J lost 2, with 11 bases in between. The CDR3 runs to 13 residues. CDR3 sequence: CASTIRGNTEAFF. The CDR3, as DNA: TGTGCCAGCACCATCAGGGGTAACACTGAAGCTTTCTTT.

V and J are TRBV21-1 and TRBJ2-3; the table's TRBD1 call for D was not verified on the DNA. TRBV21-1 constitutes a pseudogene. The CDR3 loop spans 14 amino acids. Written as DNA, the CDR3 is TGTGCCAGCAGCCCCAAACAAAGCACAGATACGCAGTATTTT. This encodes CASSPKQSTDTQYF.

This rearrangement joins TRBV9 to TRBJ1-2; no reliable D call. This CDR3 is 15 amino acids long. V was pared by 0 bases and J by 0 bases, with 9 bases between. Germline CDR1 SGDLS, CDR2 YYNGEE. Here the CDR3 DNA reads TGTGCCAGCAGCGTAGCTTCAGTATCTAACTATGGCTACACCTTC. This sequence encodes CASSVASVSNYGYTF. Variable domain in full (rest from reference TRBV9 and TRBJ1-2): DSGVTQTPKHLITATGQRVTLRCSPRSGDLSVYWYQQSLDQGLQFLIQYYNGEERAKGNILERFSAQQFPDLHSELNLSSLELGDSALYFCASSVASVSNYGYTFGSGTRLTVV.

The chain employs TRBV7-2 and TRBJ1-5; the D gene is possibly TRBD1 (6 bases). V lost 1 base and J lost 5, with 12 bases in between. CDR3 length: 15 residues. The germline gives CDR1 SGHTA, CDR2 FQGNSA. CDR3 amino acids: CASSLEAGVHQPQHF. CDR3 nucleotides: TGTGCCAGCAGCTTAGAGGCAGGGGTTCATCAGCCCCAGCATTTT.

This clone showed up just a few times. This rearrangement joins TRBV15 to TRBJ1-6; 9 bases agree with TRBD1. The germline CDR1 and CDR2 sequences are LNHNV and YYDKDF (reference sequence). CDR3 length equals 15 residues. The trim removed 5 bases at V and 7 bases at J, leaving 6 bases unmatched. The CDR3 reads CATSSDRGGNSPLHF. CDR3 nucleotides: TGTGCCACCAGCTCAGACAGGGGGGGGAATTCACCCCTCCACTTT.

This clone was observed once. J is TRBJ2-3 and V is TRBV5-1; D may be TRBD2 (7 bases). Trimming pared 4 bases from V and 3 bases from J, leaving 12 bases between. Germline CDR1 SGHRS, CDR2 YFSETQ. This CDR3 contains 14 residues. In DNA, the CDR3 is TGCGCCAGCAGCACGGGGGGCCGGACAGATACGCAGTATTTT. This codes for CASSTGGRTDTQYF.

J is TRBJ1-1 and V is TRBV7-9; D ambiguous. CDR3 length: 14 amino acids. Deletions cut 3 bases from V and 1 base from J, with 9 bases between. Germline V gene lookup returns CDR1 SEHNR and CDR2 FQNEAQ (reference sequence). CDR3 DNA sequence: TGTGCCAGCAGCTTTGTTCGGGAGAACACTGAAGCTTTCTTT. Its protein product is CASSFVRENTEAFF.